Each of the 25 T cell receptor beta chains below was sequenced from the same sample in a study of T cells in Graves' hyperthyroidism and ophthalmopathy. RNA transcripts served as the template for amplifying TCR beta CDR3 regions. Initially, a first-round RT-PCR of the TCR CDR3 employed the HTBI primer set. TCRdb analysed the multiplex PCR reads with MiXCR anew, one entry per CDR3 protein. Of roughly 380,000 distinct CDR3 sequences in the sample, approximately 12% are singletons; the top ten hold roughly 20%. The specimen sequenced was blood. The receptors stem from a man aged 30 to 45 with Graves' hyperthyroidism that later progressed to Graves' ophthalmopathy.

There are a few counts of this clonotype. This rearrangement joins TRBV24-1 to TRBJ2-1; TRBD1 matches at 11 bases. CDR3 length: 17 amino acids. Germline V CDR1 and CDR2: KGHDR, SFDVKD. J was trimmed by 1 base and V by 3 bases; bases with no gene match: 4. The CDR3 bases are TGTGCCACCAGTGATGGGGACAGGGGGTTTTCCTACAATGAGCAGTTCTTC. Residues: CATSDGDRGFSYNEQFF.

This clonotype was seen many times. CDR3 sequence (DNA): TGCGCCAGCACCGAGGGGGGCCAAGAGACCCAGTACTTC. It translates to CASTEGGQETQYF. The chain links TRBV5-1 to TRBJ2-5; D might be TRBD1 or TRBD2, each matching 6 bases. Germline V gene sequence: CDR1 SGHRS, CDR2 YFSETQ. Trimming cost V 6 bases and J 1 base, with 10 bases left between them. The CDR3 is 13 amino acids.

The rearrangement links TRBV5-6 to TRBJ2-3; perhaps TRBD2 as D (6 bases). The V end was cut by 1 base, the J end by 6 bases, with 15 bases between. The CDR3 runs to 15 residues. Germline lookup yields CDR1 SGHDT and CDR2 YYEEEE. The CDR3 nucleotides read TGTGCCAGCAGCTTGAAACTGGTGGGGAGGGATACGCAGTATTTT. Protein sequence: CASSLKLVGRDTQYF.

The rearrangement uses TRBV30 and TRBJ1-4; D not certain. The CDR3 is 13 residues long. V was cut by 2 bases and J by 8 bases, with 12 bases left in between. The germline gives CDR1 GTSNPN, CDR2 SVGIG (reference sequence). The DNA for the CDR3 is TGTGCCTGGAGTTCCGGGAGATTCGAAAAACTGTTTTTT. It specifies CAWSSGRFEKLFF.

This clonotype has just a few counts. A much larger clone lies one base from this, so it may be a read error. The chain recombines TRBV15 with TRBJ1-1; D is uncertain. The CDR3 is 14 amino acids. V was trimmed by 1 base and J by 8 bases, leaving 14 bases between them. Germline CDR1 reads LNHNV; CDR2 reads YYDKDF (reference sequence). CDR3 DNA sequence: TGTGCCACCAGCAGAGTGGACCGGGCAGGCGAAGCTTTCTTT. Translation gives CATSRVDRAGEAFF.

This clonotype was recorded many times. V is TRBV12-3 or TRBV12-4 and J is TRBJ1-3; perhaps TRBD1 as D (6 bases). The CDR3 runs 16 residues. The V end lost 4 bases, the J end lost 2 bases, and 15 bases lay between the germline ends. The CDR3 spells CASSSDGQLPGNTIYF. The DNA for the CDR3 is TGTGCCAGCAGTTCAGACGGACAGCTCCCTGGAAACACCATATATTTT.

The V call is TRBV6-2 or TRBV6-3, the J call TRBJ1-3; D remains unclear. The germline CDR1 and CDR2 sequences are MNHEY and SVGEGT. CDR3 length: 13 residues. V shed 2 bases and J shed 4 bases, with 6 bases lying between them. DNA for the CDR3: TGTGCCAGCAGTTACAACACAGGAAACACCATATATTTT. Translated: CASSYNTGNTIYF.

This clonotype has a handful of counts. The chain recombines TRBV10-3 with TRBJ2-7; D is uncertain. From germline, CDR1 is ENHRY and CDR2 SYGVKD. The ends were cut back, 0 bases at V and 7 bases at J, with 7 bases in the middle. The CDR3 spans 12 residues. CDR3 DNA sequence: TGTGCCATCAGTGAGTCGGCTCCGGAGCAGTACTTC. This encodes CAISESAPEQYF.

The chain recombines TRBV19 with TRBJ2-2; tentative D call: TRBD1 (5 bases). Germline V lookup: CDR1 LNHDA, CDR2 SQIVND (reference sequence). V lost 4 bases and J lost 6, with 15 bases in between. The CDR3 covers 15 residues. The DNA of the CDR3 is TGTGCCAGTAGTACCCTGATAGGGGTCCCCGGGGAGCTGTTTTTT. This translates into CASSTLIGVPGELFF.

This clonotype appeared many times. The chain uses TRBV7-2 and TRBJ1-2; D gene uncertain. Trimming shortened V by 4 bases and J by 5 bases, and 11 bases separated the two germline ends. The CDR3 is made up of 13 amino acids. Germline-derived CDR1 and CDR2 are SGHTA and FQGNSA. The CDR3 spells CASSSEVGYGYTF. The CDR3 coding sequence is TGTGCCAGCAGCTCAGAGGTCGGATATGGCTACACCTTC. Drawing the rest from reference TRBV7-2 and TRBJ1-2, the complete variable domain is GAGVSQSPSNKVTEKGKDVELRCDPISGHTALYWYRQSLGQGLEFLIYFQGNSAPDKSGLPSDRFSAERTGGSVSTLTIQRTQQEDSAVYLCASSSEVGYGYTFGSGTRLTVV.

This clonotype was observed many times. The chain recombines TRBV5-4 with TRBJ1-4; 8 nucleotides match TRBD1. The CDR3 loop spans 14 amino acids. In germline, CDR1 is SGHNT, CDR2 YYREEE (reference sequence). Trimming cost V 1 base and J 7 bases; bases outside gene matches: 3. CDR3 loop: CASSLQGATEKLFF. Written as DNA, the CDR3 is TGTGCCAGCAGCTTGCAGGGGGCGACTGAAAAACTGTTTTTT.

Of note for this clonotype: This could be a read error, since a much larger clone is one nucleotide away. The chain couples TRBV7-8 to TRBJ2-2; D possibly corresponds to TRBD2 (6 bases). Trimming left V 5 bases short and J 4 bases short, with 17 bases between. This CDR3 is built from 16 residues. Germline V gene sequence: CDR1 SGHVS, CDR2 FQNEAQ. Written as DNA, the CDR3 is TGTGCCAGCAGCCCCCCGTGGCTAGCGATCACCGGGGAGCTGTTTTTT. This gives the protein CASSPPWLAITGELFF.

This sequence joins TRBV20-1 and TRBJ1-6; D ambiguous. This CDR3 spans 16 amino acids. V lost 0 bases, J lost 5 bases, and 14 bases lay in between. Germline V gene sequence: CDR1 DFQATT, CDR2 SNEGSKA (reference sequence). Written as DNA, the CDR3 is TGCAGTGCTAGAGATTCTCTAATACCCGATAATTCACCCCTCCACTTT. Its translation: CSARDSLIPDNSPLHF.

This clonotype was recorded many times. The chain employs TRBV28 and TRBJ2-5; 7 positions agree with TRBD1. Germline V gene lookup returns CDR1 MDHEN and CDR2 SYDVKM. After removal of 2 bases from V and 3 bases from J, the junction contained 6 bases not matched to a gene. CDR3 length: 15 residues. The CDR3 nucleotides are TGTGCCAGCAGTTTAGGGACAGTACGCGAAGAGACCCAGTACTTC. Its protein is CASSLGTVREETQYF.

This clonotype has a handful of counts. The chain links TRBV5-4 to TRBJ2-1; a weak D match, TRBD2 (6 bases). Germline CDR1 is SGHNT and CDR2 is YYREEE (reference sequence). The germline V and J ends were trimmed by 1 base and 6 bases, with 20 bases remaining between them. The CDR3 is 17 amino acids. CDR3 sequence: CASSLKSWGGGGNEQFF. The DNA of the CDR3 is TGTGCCAGCAGCTTGAAGTCGTGGGGAGGTGGGGGCAATGAGCAGTTCTTC. The entire variable domain, with the rest obtained from reference TRBV5-4 and TRBJ2-1, is as follows: ETGVTQSPTHLIKTRGQQVTLRCSSQSGHNTVSWYQQALGQGPQFIFQYYREEENGRGNFPPRFSGLQFPNYSSELNVNALELDDSALYLCASSLKSWGGGGNEQFFGPGTRLTVL.

This clonotype was seen ten or more times. This sequence joins TRBV2 and TRBJ1-6, with a possible D match to TRBD1 (5 bases). CDR3 length equals 14 residues. Trimming took 4 bases from V and 9 from J, leaving 13 bases between them. Germline values: CDR1 SNHLY, CDR2 FYNNEI. CDR3 region: CASSGGRAGSPLHF. In DNA, the CDR3 is TGTGCCAGCAGTGGCGGCAGGGCAGGTTCACCCCTCCACTTT.

This clonotype has a count of ten or more. The chain combines TRBV27 with TRBJ2-7; D gene unclear. Trimming cost V 0 bases and J 0 bases, with 9 bases left between them. The CDR3 spans 15 residues. CDR1 is MNHEY, CDR2 SMNVEV, per germline (reference sequence). CDR3 bases: TGTGCCAGCAGTTTATCCGCGGTAAACTCCTACGAGCAGTACTTC. Protein sequence: CASSLSAVNSYEQYF.

In its sample, this clonotype was seen many times. This sequence joins TRBV10-3 and TRBJ1-5; perhaps TRBD1 as D (5 bases). Trimming left V 3 bases short and J 2 bases short, with 14 bases between. Germline V gene lookup returns CDR1 ENHRY and CDR2 SYGVKD. The CDR3 spans 16 residues. Here the CDR3 reads CAISDTGGRGNQPQHF. For the CDR3, the DNA is TGTGCCATCAGTGATACCGGGGGTAGGGGCAATCAGCCCCAGCATTTT.

This clonotype was observed many times. The J gene is TRBJ2-7, the V gene TRBV20-1, with D unresolved. Germline V gene data show CDR1 as DFQATT and CDR2 as SNEGSKA (reference sequence). The CDR3 is made up of 13 amino acids. V dropped 2 bases and J dropped 0 bases, with 8 bases sitting between them. The DNA for the CDR3 is TGCAGTGCTAGAATACCGGACTCCTACGAGCAGTACTTC. This codes for CSARIPDSYEQYF.

Comments on this clonotype: A clone one base away is much larger, so this may be a read error. The rearrangement uses TRBV10-3 and TRBJ1-2; D gene uncertain. The CDR3 length is 16 residues. The germline V gene has CDR1 ENHRY and CDR2 SYGVKD. The CDR3 loop is CAISESKRLFNYDYTF. As DNA, the CDR3 is TGTGCCATCAGTGAGTCGAAGCGGTTGTTCAACTATGACTACACCTTC.

About this clonotype: One end of the junction is discordant with germline, which a read error may explain. The V gene is TRBV5-5, the J gene TRBJ1-1, with D unresolved. The CDR3 runs 15 residues. From germline, CDR1 is SGHKS and CDR2 YYEKEE (reference sequence). CDR3 nucleotides: TGCGCCAGCAGCTTGGGTTTCTGGATGAACACTGAAGCTTCCTTT. This encodes CASSLGFWMNTEASF.

This clonotype was counted a few times. This chain joins TRBV28 and TRBJ2-5; 7 bases are a match to TRBD1. V was pared by 9 bases and J by 5 bases, with 6 bases of the junction left unmatched. The CDR3 contains 12 residues. Germline lookup yields CDR1 MDHEN and CDR2 SYDVKM. The CDR3 is CASGQVVETQYF. DNA of the CDR3: TGTGCCAGTGGACAGGTCGTTGAGACCCAGTACTTC.

There are a few counts of this clonotype. The chain links TRBV5-1 to TRBJ2-2, with 7 bases matching TRBD1. This CDR3 has 16 residues. Germline assignment: CDR1 SGHRS and CDR2 YFSETQ. V dropped 4 bases and J dropped 4; count of bases not matched to a gene: 10. The CDR3 spells CASSVRRGQATGELFF. The CDR3 bases are TGCGCCAGCAGCGTACGAAGGGGGCAGGCCACCGGGGAGCTGTTTTTT.

This clonotype was counted ten times or more. The rearrangement joins TRBV24-1 to TRBJ1-1; D may be TRBD1 (6 bases). This CDR3 region has 17 residues. CDR1 KGHDR and CDR2 SFDVKD come from the germline V gene. Trimming shortened V by 0 bases and J by 1 base, and 14 bases separated the two germline ends. The CDR3 DNA is TGTGCCACCAGTGATTTGGGGTTCGGGGACAAGAACACTGAAGCTTTCTTT. This sequence encodes CATSDLGFGDKNTEAFF.

This clonotype was detected only a few times. The chain links TRBV18 to TRBJ2-4, with TRBD1 matching over 7 bases. Germline V gives CDR1 KGHSH, CDR2 LQKENI. The length of the CDR3 is 13 residues. V shed 1 base and J 8 bases; nucleotides not matched to a gene: 2. The DNA of the CDR3 is TGTGCCAGCTCACCACAGGGGGCAGACATTCAGTACTTC. Translating gives CASSPQGADIQYF.